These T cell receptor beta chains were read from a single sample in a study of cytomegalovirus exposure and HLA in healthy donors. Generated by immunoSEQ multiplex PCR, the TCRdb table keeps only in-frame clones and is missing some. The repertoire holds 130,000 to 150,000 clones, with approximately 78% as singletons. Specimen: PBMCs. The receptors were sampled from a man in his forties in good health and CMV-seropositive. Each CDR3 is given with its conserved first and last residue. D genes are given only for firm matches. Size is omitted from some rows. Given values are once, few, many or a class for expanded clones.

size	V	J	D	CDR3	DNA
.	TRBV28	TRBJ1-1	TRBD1	CASSPQGAIGDTEAFF	TGTGCCAGCAGTCCCCAGGGGGCAATAGGGGACACTGAAGCTTTCTTT
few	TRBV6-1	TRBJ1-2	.	CASSEARGAQGYTF	TGTGCCAGCAGTGAAGCTCGGGGGGCGCAAGGCTACACCTTC
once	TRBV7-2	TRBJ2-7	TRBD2	CASRKESSGGTYEQYF	TGTGCCAGCAGGAAAGAATCTAGCGGGGGCACCTACGAGCAGTACTTC
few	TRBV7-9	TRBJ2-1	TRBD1	CASSLGLDRGPNNEQFF	TGTGCCAGCAGCTTAGGACTGGACAGGGGGCCGAACAATGAGCAGTTCTTC
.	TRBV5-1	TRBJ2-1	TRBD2	CASSLQTSGTPSSYNEQFF	TGCGCCAGCAGCTTGCAGACTAGCGGGACACCGAGCTCCTACAATGAGCAGTTCTTC
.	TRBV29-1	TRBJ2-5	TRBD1	CSVERTGKETQYF	TGCAGCGTTGAGAGGACAGGGAAAGAGACCCAGTACTTC
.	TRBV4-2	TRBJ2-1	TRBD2	CASSLGAGGYNEQFF	TGTGCCAGCAGCCTCGGAGCGGGAGGGTACAATGAGCAGTTCTTC
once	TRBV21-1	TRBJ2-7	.	CASSIPGQGSYEQYF	TGTGCCAGCAGCATCCCGGGACAGGGTTCCTACGAGCAGTACTTC
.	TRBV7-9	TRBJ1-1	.	CASSLAGGEAFF	TGTGCCAGCAGCTTAGCGGGAGGGGAAGCTTTCTTT
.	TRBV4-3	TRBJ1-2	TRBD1	CASSQDRIFDRVAGGYTF	TGCGCCAGCAGCCAAGACCGTATTTTTGACAGGGTTGCTGGTGGCTACACCTTC
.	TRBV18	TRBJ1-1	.	CASSPPDMNTEAFF	TGTGCCAGCTCACCACCAGACATGAACACTGAAGCTTTCTTT
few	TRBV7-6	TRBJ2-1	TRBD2	CASSPLAGDSYNEQFF	TGTGCCAGCAGCCCACTAGCGGGCGACTCCTACAATGAGCAGTTCTTC
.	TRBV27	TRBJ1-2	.	CASNSGDGYTF	TGTGCCTCCAATTCAGGGGATGGCTACACCTTC
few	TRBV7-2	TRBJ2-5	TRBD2	CASSLGLAGLTQYF	TGTGCCAGCAGCTTAGGATTAGCGGGGTTAACCCAGTACTTC
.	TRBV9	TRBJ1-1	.	CASSAAVFQGGNAFF	TGTGCCAGCAGCGCCGCGGTGTTCCAGGGAGGTAATGCTTTCTTT
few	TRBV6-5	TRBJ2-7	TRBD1	CASSPGQGRTEQYF	TGTGCCAGCAGCCCTGGACAGGGAAGGACCGAGCAGTACTTC
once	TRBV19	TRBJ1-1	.	CASSRRETEAFF	TGTGCCAGTAGTCGACGGGAGACTGAAGCTTTCTTT
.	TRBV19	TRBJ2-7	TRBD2	CASSIPGLASHEQYF	TGTGCCAGTAGTATTCCGGGACTAGCGAGCCACGAGCAGTACTTC
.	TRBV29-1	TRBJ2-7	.	CSVRDSYEQYF	TGCAGCGTGCGGGACTCCTACGAGCAGTACTTC
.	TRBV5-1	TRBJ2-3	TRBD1	CASSLAYGQGAFADTQYF	TGCGCCAGCAGCTTGGCCTACGGACAGGGGGCTTTCGCAGATACGCAGTATTTT
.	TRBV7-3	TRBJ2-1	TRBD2	CASSPKYGLAGSNEQFF	TGTGCCAGCAGCCCCAAATACGGACTAGCGGGAAGCAATGAGCAGTTCTTC
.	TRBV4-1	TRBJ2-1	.	CASSQDEEGSSYNEQFF	TGCGCCAGCAGCCAAGACGAGGAGGGGAGCTCCTACAATGAGCAGTTCTTC
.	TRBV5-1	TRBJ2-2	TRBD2	CASSLAQTSNTGELFF	TGCGCCAGCAGCTTGGCCCAGACTAGCAACACCGGGGAGCTGTTTTTT
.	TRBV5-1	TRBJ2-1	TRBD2	CASTSGVTYNEQFF	TGCGCCAGCACTAGCGGGGTTACCTACAATGAGCAGTTCTTC
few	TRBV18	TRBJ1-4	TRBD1	CASSLRDREVKRLANEKLFF	TGTGCCAGCTCACTCCGGGACAGGGAAGTTAAAAGACTCGCTAATGAAAAACTGTTTTTT
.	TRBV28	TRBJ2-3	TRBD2	CASSAGLAGSTDTQYF	TGTGCCAGCAGTGCGGGACTAGCGGGAAGCACAGATACGCAGTATTTT
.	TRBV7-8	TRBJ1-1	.	CASSLVGGGGANTEAFF	TGTGCCAGCAGCTTAGTAGGAGGTGGCGGTGCGAACACTGAAGCTTTCTTT
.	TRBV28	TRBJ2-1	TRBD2	CASSLAGTSGDEQFF	TGTGCCAGCAGTTTAGCCGGGACTAGCGGCGATGAGCAGTTCTTC
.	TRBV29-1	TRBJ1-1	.	CSFRQDENTEAFF	TGCAGCTTCAGACAGGACGAGAACACTGAAGCTTTCTTT
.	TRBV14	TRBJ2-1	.	CASSQQRAPPYNEQFF	TGTGCCAGCAGCCAGCAGCGGGCGCCCCCATACAATGAGCAGTTCTTC
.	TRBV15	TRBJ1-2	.	CATSRDQGRSYGYTF	TGTGCCACCAGCAGAGATCAGGGAAGGAGCTATGGCTACACCTTC
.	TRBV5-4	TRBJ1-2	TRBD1	CASSHGTGRVDGYTF	TGTGCCAGCAGCCACGGGACAGGGAGGGTGGATGGCTACACCTTC
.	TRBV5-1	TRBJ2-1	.	CASSEQGRPITDEQFF	TGCGCCAGCAGTGAACAGGGACGGCCCATTACAGATGAGCAGTTCTTC
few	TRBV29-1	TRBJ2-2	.	CSVESKGTGELFF	TGCAGCGTTGAGTCAAAGGGGACCGGGGAGCTGTTTTTT
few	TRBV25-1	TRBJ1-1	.	CASSPPGLRRTEAFF	TGTGCCAGCAGTCCCCCGGGGTTGAGGAGGACTGAAGCTTTCTTT
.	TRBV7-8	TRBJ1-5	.	CASSLGASAGPQHF	TGTGCCAGCAGCTTAGGGGCGTCCGCTGGGCCCCAGCATTTT
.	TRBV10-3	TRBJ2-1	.	CAISGTTGNEQFF	TGTGCCATCAGCGGGACAACTGGGAATGAGCAGTTCTTC
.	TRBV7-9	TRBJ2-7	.	CASSLALQPYEQYF	TGTGCCAGCAGCTTAGCACTGCAACCCTACGAGCAGTACTTC